This TCR beta chain derives from a study of cytomegalovirus exposure and HLA in healthy donors. General study results and limits: There were three CMV-associated chains whose specificity for CMV antigens was confirmed in vitro.

The sample holds one count of this clone. The antigen is undetermined. Only in-frame clones appear in the TCRdb table, and some are missing; sequencing was by immunoSEQ multiplex PCR. The sample contains roughly 250,000 clones, around 87% of which appear only once. Germline loops: CDR1 PRHDT, CDR2 FYEKMQ (reference sequence). The J segment lost 4 bases and the V segment lost 6 bases, leaving 12 bases of the junction unmatched. This CDR3 is built from 17 residues. V usage is TRBV13 and J usage is TRBJ2-5, with TRBD2 matching over 12 bases. This receptor was taken from a man between 18 and 29 years old in good health and CMV-seronegative. The sequencing sample was made of PBMCs. The CDR3 sequence is CASSFTSGGTLRETQYF. The CDR3 region has the DNA TGTGCCAGCAGTTTCACTAGCGGGGGGACCCTCAGAGAGACCCAGTACTTC.